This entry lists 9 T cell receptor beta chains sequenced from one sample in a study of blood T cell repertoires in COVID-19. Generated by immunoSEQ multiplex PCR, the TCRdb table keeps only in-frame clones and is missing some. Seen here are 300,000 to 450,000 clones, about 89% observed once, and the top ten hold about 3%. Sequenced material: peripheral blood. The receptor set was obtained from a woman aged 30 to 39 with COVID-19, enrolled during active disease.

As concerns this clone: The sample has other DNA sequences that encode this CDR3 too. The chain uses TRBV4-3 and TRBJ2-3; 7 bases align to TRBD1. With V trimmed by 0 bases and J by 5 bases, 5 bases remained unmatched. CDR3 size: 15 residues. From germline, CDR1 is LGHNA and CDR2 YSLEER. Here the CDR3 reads CASSQDRGRGDTQYF. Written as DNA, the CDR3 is TGCGCCAGCAGCCAAGATAGGGGGCGAGGAGATACGCAGTATTTT.

CDR3 in amino acids: CASSQDRGTEAFF. The CDR3 DNA reads TGCGCCAGCAGCCAGGACAGGGGTACTGAAGCTTTCTTT. The genes are TRBV4-1 and TRBJ1-1; 9 bases match TRBD1. The CDR3 length is 13 residues. The ends lost 3 bases at V and 5 bases at J; junction bases unmatched: 1. Germline V lookup: CDR1 MGHRA, CDR2 YSYEKL.

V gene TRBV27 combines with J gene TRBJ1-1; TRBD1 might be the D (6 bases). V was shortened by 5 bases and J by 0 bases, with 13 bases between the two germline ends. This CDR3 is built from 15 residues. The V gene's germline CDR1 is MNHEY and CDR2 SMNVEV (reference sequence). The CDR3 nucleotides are TGTGCCAGCAGTCCGAACAGGGCTTTGAACACTGAAGCTTTCTTT. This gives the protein CASSPNRALNTEAFF.

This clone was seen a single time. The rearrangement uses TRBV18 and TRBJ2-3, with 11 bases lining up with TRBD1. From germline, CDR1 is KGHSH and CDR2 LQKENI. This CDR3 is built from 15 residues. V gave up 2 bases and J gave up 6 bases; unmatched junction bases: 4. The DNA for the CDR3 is TGTGCCAGCTCACCAGGACAGGGGGCTTTTGATACGCAGTATTTT. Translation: CASSPGQGAFDTQYF.

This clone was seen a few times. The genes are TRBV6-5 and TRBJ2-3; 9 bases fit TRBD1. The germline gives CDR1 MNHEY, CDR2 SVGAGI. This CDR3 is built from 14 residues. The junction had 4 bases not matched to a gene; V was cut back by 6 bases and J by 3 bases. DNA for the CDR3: TGTGCCAGCAGCCCGACAGGGGGAACAGATACGCAGTATTTT. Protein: CASSPTGGTDTQYF.

The CDR3: CASSSKAGVAEAFF. CDR3 nucleotide sequence: TGTGCCAGTAGTTCCAAGGCGGGGGTCGCTGAAGCTTTCTTT. V and J are TRBV19 and TRBJ1-1, with D perhaps TRBD1 (5 bases). The CDR3 totals 14 residues. V shed 5 bases and J shed 6 bases, with 16 bases lying between them. Germline CDR1 and CDR2: LNHDA and SQIVND (reference sequence).

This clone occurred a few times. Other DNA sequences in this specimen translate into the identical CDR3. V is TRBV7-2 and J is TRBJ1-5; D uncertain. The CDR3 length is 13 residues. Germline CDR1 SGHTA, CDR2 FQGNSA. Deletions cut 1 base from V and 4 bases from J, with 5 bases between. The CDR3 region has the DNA TGTGCCAGCAGCTTAGAGCGGAATCAGCCCCAGCATTTT. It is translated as CASSLERNQPQHF.

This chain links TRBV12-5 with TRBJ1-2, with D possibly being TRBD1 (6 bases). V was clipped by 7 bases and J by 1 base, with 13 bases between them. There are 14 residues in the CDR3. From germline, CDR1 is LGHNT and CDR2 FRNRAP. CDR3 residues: CASAPGQSNYGYTF. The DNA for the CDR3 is TGTGCTAGTGCCCCCGGACAGAGTAACTATGGCTACACCTTC.

The CDR3 coding sequence is TGTGCCAGCTCACCGTCTAGCGGGACTTACAATGAGCAGTTCTTC. Its protein product is CASSPSSGTYNEQFF. The chain combines TRBV18 with TRBJ2-1; TRBD2 matches 9 bases. V lost 3 bases, J lost 4 bases, and 4 bases stayed unmatched. The germline V gene encodes CDR1 KGHSH and CDR2 LQKENI. The CDR3 is 15 residues long.